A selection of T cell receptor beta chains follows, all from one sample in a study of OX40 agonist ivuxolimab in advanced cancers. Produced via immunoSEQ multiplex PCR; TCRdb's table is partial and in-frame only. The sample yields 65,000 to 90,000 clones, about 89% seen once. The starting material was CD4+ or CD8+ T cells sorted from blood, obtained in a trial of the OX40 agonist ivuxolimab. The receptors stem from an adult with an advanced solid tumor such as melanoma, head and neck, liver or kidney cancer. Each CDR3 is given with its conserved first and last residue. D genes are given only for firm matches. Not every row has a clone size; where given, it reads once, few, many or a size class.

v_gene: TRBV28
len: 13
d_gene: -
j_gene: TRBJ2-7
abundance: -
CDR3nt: TGTGCCAGCAGTAGGCTAGCCGGCTACGAGCAGTACTTC
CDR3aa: CASSRLAGYEQYF

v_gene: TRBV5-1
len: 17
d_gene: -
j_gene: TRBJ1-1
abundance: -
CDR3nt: TGCGCCAGCAGCTTCCAGGGGCTCTCCTTTCCGAACACTGAAGCTTTCTTT
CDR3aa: CASSFQGLSFPNTEAFF

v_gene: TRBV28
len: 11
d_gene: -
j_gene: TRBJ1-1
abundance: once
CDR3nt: TGTGCCAGCAGCCTCGGGGCAGAGGCTTTCTTT
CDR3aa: CASSLGAEAFF

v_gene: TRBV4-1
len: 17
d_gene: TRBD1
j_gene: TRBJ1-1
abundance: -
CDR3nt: TGCGCCAGCAGCCAAGACCCCGGACAGGGGTGGAACACTGAAGCTTTCTTT
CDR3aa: CASSQDPGQGWNTEAFF

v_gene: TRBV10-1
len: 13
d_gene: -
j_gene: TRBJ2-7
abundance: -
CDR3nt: TGCGCCAGCAGTGAGTCAGGGGGGTACGAGCAGTACTTC
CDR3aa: CASSESGGYEQYF

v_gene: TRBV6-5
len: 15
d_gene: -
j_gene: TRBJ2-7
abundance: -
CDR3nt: TGTGCCAGCAGTTACTCGACGACAGGCCCCTACGAGCAGTACTTC
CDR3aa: CASSYSTTGPYEQYF

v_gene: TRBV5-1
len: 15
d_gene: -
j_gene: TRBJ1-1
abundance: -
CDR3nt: TGCGCCAGCAGCTTGGGGGCTCCCTCGAGGACTGAAGCTTTCTTT
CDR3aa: CASSLGAPSRTEAFF

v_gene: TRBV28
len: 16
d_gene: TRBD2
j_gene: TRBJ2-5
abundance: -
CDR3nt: TGTGCCAGCAGTTTAATCCAGCGGGGGGGCCAAGAGACCCAGTACTTC
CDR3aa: CASSLIQRGGQETQYF

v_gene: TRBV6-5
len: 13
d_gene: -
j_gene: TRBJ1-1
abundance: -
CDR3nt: TGTGCCAGCAGTGAAGGTCGGAACACTGAAGCTTTCTTT
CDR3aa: CASSEGRNTEAFF

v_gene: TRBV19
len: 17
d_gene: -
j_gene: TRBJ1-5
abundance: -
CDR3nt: TGTGCCAGTAGTACGCTTGGGACGGCTTATAGCAATCAGCCCCAGCATTTT
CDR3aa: CASSTLGTAYSNQPQHF

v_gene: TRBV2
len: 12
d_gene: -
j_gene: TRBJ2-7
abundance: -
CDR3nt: TGTGCCAGCAGTGTTTCGGGGGTAGGGCAGTACTTC
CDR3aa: CASSVSGVGQYF

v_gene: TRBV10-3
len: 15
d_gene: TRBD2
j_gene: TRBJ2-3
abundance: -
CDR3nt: TGTGCCATCAGCGGGACTAGCTCTAGCACAGATACGCAGTATTTT
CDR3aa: CAISGTSSSTDTQYF

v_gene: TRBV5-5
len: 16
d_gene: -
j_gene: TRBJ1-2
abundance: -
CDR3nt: TGTGCCAGCACCTACAAAGTGGGGGATAACCCCTATGGCTACACCTTC
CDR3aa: CASTYKVGDNPYGYTF

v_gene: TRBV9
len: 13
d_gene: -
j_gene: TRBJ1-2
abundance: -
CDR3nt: TGTGCCAGCAGCGTACAAGGGACCTATGGCTACACCTTC
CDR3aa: CASSVQGTYGYTF

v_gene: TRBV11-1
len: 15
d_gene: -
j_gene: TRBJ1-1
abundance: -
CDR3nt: TGTGCCAGCAGCTTAGAAACCCTCGGGGGGCGCGGAGCTTTCTTT
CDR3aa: CASSLETLGGRGAFF

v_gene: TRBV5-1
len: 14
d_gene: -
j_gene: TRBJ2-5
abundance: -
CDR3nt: TGCGCCAGCAGCTCGGCGACGCTCCAAGAGACCCAGTACTTC
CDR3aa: CASSSATLQETQYF

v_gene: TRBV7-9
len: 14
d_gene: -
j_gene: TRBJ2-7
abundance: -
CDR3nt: TGTGCCAGCAGCTTACCCCCCAGCTCCTACGAGCAGTACTTC
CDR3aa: CASSLPPSSYEQYF

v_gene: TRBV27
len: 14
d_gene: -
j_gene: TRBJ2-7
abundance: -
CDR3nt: TGTGCCAGCAGTTTACGCGACAGCACCTACGAGCAGTACTTC
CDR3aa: CASSLRDSTYEQYF

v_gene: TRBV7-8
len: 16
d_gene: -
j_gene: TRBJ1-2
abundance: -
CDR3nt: TGTGCCAGCAGCTTAGCTGGGCAAGATCGAGGGAATGGCTACACCTTC
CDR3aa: CASSLAGQDRGNGYTF

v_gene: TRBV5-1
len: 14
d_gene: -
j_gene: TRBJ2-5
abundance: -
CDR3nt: TGCGCCAGCAGCTTGGGCAGTACACAAGAGACCCAGTACTTC
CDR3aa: CASSLGSTQETQYF

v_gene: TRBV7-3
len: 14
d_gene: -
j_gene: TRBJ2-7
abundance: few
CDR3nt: TGTGCCAGCAGCCGCGGCGGGGTGCGGGACGAGCAGTACTTC
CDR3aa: CASSRGGVRDEQYF

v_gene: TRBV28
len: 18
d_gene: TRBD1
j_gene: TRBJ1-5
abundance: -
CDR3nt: TGTGCCAGCAGTCCCCGGACAGGGGGCGAGGGGAGCAATCAGCCCCAGCATTTT
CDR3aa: CASSPRTGGEGSNQPQHF

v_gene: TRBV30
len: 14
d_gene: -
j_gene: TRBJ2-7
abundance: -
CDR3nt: TGTGCCTGGAGGATCCGGGACGTCGGCTACGAGCAGTACTTC
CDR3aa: CAWRIRDVGYEQYF

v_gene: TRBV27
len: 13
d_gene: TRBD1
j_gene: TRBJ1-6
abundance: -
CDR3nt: TGTGCCAGCAGAAACGAGGGGGCCTCACCCCTCCACTTT
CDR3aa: CASRNEGASPLHF

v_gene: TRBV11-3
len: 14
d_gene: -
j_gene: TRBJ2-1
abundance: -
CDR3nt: TGTGCCAGCAGCCCCGGGGCAGTCGGAGATGAGCAGTTCTTC
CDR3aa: CASSPGAVGDEQFF

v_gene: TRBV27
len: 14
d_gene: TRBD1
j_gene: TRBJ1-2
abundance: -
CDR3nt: TGTGCCAGCAGACCAGGGGACAGGTTCTATGGCTACACCTTC
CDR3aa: CASRPGDRFYGYTF

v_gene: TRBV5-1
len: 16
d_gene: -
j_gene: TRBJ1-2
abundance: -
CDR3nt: TGCGCCAGCAGCCCGCGGACAGACCACCCTTTCTATGGCTACACCTTC
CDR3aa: CASSPRTDHPFYGYTF

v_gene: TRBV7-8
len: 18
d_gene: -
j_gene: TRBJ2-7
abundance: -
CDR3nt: TGTGCCAGCAGCTTTAAGGGCTTAGGAGGGGGTGATCCTCGGGAGCAGTACTTC
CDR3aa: CASSFKGLGGGDPREQYF

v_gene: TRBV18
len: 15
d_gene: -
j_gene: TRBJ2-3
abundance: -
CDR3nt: TGTGCCAGCTCACCCGCGGGGGCGAGCACAGATACGCAGTATTTT
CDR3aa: CASSPAGASTDTQYF

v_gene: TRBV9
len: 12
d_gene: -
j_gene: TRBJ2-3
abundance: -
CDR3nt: TGTGCCAGCAGCCGTGTCTCAGATACGCAGTATTTT
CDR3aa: CASSRVSDTQYF

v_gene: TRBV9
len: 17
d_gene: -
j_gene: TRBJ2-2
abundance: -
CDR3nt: TGTGCCAGCAGCACTGGGACCAGGGCCACGAACACCGGGGAGCTGTTTTTT
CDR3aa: CASSTGTRATNTGELFF

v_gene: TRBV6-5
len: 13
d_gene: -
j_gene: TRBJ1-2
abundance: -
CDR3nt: TGTGCCAGCAGTTACGTGGGTAACTATGGCTACACCTTC
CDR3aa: CASSYVGNYGYTF

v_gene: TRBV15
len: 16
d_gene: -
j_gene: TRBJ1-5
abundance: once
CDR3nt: TGTGCCACCAGCAGGGGTTCGGGACTTAGCAATCAGCCCCAGCATTTT
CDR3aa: CATSRGSGLSNQPQHF

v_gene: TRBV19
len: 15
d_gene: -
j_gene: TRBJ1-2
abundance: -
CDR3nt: TGTGCCAGTAGTATCCCGGGACATGTAAACTATGGCTACACCTTC
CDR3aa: CASSIPGHVNYGYTF

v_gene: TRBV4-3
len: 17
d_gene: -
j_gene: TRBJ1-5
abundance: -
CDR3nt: TGCGCCAGCAGCCAAGCCATCAGTCAGTATAGCAATCAGCCCCAGCATTTT
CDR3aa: CASSQAISQYSNQPQHF

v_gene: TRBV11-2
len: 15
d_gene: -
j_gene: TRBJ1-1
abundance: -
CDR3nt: TGTGCCAGCAGCGCGACCCGGGACACACCCACTGAAGCTTTCTTT
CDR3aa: CASSATRDTPTEAFF

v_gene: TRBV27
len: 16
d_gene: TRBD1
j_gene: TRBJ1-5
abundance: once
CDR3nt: TGTGCCAGCAGTTCGATAGCAGAGGGGGCAAGACAGCCCCAGCATTTT
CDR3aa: CASSSIAEGARQPQHF

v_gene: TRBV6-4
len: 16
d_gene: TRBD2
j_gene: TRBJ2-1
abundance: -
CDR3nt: TGTGCCAGCAGTGACCCCGGACTAGCGGGAGTCAATGAGCAGTTCTTC
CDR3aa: CASSDPGLAGVNEQFF

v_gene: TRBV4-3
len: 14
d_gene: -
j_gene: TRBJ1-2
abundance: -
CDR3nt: TGCGCCAGCAGCCAAGAGCGGGGAATAGGCGGCTACACCTTC
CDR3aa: CASSQERGIGGYTF

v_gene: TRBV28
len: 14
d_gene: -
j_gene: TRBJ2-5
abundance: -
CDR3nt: TGTGCCAGCAGAGCTGGCCCCTCCCAAGAGACCCAGTACTTC
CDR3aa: CASRAGPSQETQYF

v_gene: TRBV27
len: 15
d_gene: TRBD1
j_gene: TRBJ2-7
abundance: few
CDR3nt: TGTGCCAGCAGTTCCCCGGGACAGGGGAACCACGAGCAGTACTTC
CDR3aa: CASSSPGQGNHEQYF

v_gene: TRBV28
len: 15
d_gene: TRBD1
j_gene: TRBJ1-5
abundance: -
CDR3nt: TGTGCCAGTCTCGGCGGGGACAGGGATAATCAGCCCCAGCATTTT
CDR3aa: CASLGGDRDNQPQHF

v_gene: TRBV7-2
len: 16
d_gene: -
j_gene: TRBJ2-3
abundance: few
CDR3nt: TGTGCCAGCAGAAGACGAGGAGGTCGGGACACAGATACGCAGTATTTT
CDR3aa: CASRRRGGRDTDTQYF

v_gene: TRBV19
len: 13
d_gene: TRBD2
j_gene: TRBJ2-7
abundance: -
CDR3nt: TGTGCCACGGGGACTAGCGGGAGTTCCCAGCAGTACTTC
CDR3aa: CATGTSGSSQQYF